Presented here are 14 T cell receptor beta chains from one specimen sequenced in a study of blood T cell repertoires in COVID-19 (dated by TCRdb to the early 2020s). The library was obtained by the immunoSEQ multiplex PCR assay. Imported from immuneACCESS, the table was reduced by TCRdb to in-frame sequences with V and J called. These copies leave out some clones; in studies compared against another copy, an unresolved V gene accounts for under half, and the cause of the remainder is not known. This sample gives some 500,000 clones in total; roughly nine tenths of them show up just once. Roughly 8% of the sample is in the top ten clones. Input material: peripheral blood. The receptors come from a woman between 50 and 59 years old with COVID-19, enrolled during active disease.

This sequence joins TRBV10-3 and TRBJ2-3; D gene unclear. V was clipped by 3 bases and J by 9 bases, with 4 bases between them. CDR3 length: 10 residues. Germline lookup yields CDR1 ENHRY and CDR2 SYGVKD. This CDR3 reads CAISDGTQYF. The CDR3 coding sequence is TGTGCCATCAGTGACGGGACGCAGTATTTT.

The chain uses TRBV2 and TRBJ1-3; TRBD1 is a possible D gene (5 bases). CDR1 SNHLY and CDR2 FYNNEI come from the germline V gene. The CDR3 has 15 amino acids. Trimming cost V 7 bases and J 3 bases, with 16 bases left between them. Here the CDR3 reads CASNVQDGRGNTIYF. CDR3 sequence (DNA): TGTGCCAGCAACGTACAGGACGGACGTGGAAACACCATATATTTT.

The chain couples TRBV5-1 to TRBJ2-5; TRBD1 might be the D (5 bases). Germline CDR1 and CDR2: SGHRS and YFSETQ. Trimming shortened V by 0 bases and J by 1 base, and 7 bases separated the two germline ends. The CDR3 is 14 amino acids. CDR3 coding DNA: TGCGCCAGCAGCTTGGGCGACAGCCAAGAGACCCAGTACTTC. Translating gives CASSLGDSQETQYF.

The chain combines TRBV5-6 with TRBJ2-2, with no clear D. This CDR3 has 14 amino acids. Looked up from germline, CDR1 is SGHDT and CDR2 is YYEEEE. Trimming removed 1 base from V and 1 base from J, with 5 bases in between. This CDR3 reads CASSLRQNTGELFF. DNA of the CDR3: TGTGCCAGCAGCTTGCGACAGAACACCGGGGAGCTGTTTTTT.

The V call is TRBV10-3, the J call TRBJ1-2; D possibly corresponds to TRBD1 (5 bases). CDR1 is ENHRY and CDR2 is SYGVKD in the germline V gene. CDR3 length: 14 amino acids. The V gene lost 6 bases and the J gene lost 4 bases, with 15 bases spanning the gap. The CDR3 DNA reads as TGTGCCATCAGGGCCCCGGGGGACTCCTATGGCTACACCTTC. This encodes CAIRAPGDSYGYTF.

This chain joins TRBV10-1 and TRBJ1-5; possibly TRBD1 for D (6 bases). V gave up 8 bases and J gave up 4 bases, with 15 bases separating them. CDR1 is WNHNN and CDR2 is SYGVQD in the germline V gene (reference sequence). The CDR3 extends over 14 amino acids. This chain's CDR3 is CASCPRDINQPQHF. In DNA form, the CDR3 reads TGCGCCAGCTGCCCCCGGGACATTAATCAGCCCCAGCATTTT.

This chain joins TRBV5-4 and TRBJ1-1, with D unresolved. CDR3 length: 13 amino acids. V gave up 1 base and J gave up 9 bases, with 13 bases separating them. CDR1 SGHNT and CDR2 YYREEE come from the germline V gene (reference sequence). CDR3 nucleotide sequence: TGTGCCAGCAGCTTGTCGGGAGAGTCCAAAGCTTTCTTT. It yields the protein CASSLSGESKAFF. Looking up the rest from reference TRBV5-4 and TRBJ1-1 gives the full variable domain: ETGVTQSPTHLIKTRGQQVTLRCSSQSGHNTVSWYQQALGQGPQFIFQYYREEENGRGNFPPRFSGLQFPNYSSELNVNALELDDSALYLCASSLSGESKAFFGQGTRLTVV.

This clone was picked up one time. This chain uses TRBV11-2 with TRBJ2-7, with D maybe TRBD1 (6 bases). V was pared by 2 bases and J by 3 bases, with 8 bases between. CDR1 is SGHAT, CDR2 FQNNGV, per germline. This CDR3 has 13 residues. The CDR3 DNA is TGTGCCAGCAGCTTAACAGGGCTCTACGAGCAGTACTTC. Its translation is CASSLTGLYEQYF.

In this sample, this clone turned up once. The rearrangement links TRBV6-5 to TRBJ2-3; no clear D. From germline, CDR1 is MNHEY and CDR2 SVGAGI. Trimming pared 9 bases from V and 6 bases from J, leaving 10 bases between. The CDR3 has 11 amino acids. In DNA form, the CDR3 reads TGTGCCAGTCACTCGTGGGATACGCAGTATTTT. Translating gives CASHSWDTQYF.

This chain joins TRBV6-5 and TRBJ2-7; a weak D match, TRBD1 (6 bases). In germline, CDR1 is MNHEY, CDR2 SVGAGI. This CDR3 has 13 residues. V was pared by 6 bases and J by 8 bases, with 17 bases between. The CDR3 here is CASRNTGLGQQYF. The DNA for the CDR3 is TGTGCCAGCAGAAACACAGGGCTGGGACAGCAGTACTTC.

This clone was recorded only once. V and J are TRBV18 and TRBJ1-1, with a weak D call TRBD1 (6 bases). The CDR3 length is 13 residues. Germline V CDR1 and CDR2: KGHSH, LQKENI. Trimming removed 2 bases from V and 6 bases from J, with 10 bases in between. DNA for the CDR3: TGTGCCAGCTCACCAGGGGGCGACGCTGAAGCTTTCTTT. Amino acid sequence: CASSPGGDAEAFF. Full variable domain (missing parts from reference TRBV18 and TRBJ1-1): NAGVMQNPRHLVRRRGQEARLRCSPMKGHSHVYWYRQLPEEGLKFMVYLQKENIIDESGMPKERFSAEFPKEGPSILRIQQVVRGDSAAYFCASSPGGDAEAFFGQGTRLTVV.

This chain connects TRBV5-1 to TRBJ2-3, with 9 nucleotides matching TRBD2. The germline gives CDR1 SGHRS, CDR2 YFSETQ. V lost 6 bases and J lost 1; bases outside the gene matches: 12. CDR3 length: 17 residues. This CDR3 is CASTPGGGARGTDTQYF. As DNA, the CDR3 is TGCGCCAGCACACCGGGCGGGGGGGCACGAGGCACAGATACGCAGTATTTT.

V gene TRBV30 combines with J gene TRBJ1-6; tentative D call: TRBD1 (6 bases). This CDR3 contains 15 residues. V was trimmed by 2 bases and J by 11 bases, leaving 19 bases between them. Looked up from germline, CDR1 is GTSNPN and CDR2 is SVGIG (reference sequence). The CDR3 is CAWSPWDKLETPLHF. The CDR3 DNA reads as TGTGCCTGGAGTCCATGGGACAAGCTAGAGACACCCCTCCACTTT.

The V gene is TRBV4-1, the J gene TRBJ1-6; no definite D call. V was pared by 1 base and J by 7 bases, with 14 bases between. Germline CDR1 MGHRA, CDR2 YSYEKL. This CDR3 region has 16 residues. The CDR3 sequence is CASSQGPTRANSPLHF. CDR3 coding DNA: TGCGCCAGCAGCCAAGGCCCGACGAGGGCGAATTCACCCCTCCACTTT.